This T cell receptor (beta chain) was sequenced during a study of cytomegalovirus exposure and HLA in healthy donors. Study outcomes and limitations: Among immune exposure information, only CMV serostatus was available. While the bulk of TCR sequences proved rare, some public TCRs turned up in many donors.

Germline CDR1 MNHEY, CDR2 SVGAGI. The V and J ends lost 0 bases and 4 bases respectively, with 13 bases between them. This CDR3 comprises 16 residues. This clone appeared once. Its target is not known. PCR employed 60 Vbeta and 13 Jbeta primers. The data were produced by immunoSEQ multiplex PCR, yet TCRdb's version contains in-frame clones alone and is incomplete. The sample shows 150,000 to 200,000 clones, around four fifths of them seen only once. Specimen: PBMCs. The chain is built from TRBV6-5 and TRBJ2-1, with no clear D. The sequence was obtained from a woman in her 30s in good health and CMV-seronegative. This chain's CDR3 is CASSYSVQALYNEQFF. The CDR3 DNA is TGTGCCAGCAGTTACTCGGTGCAAGCGTTGTACAATGAGCAGTTCTTC.